What follows describes a single T cell receptor beta chain. This sample is drawn from a study of blood T cell repertoires in COVID-19. Cohorts were based on clinical histories the participants reported. CDR1 is SGHRS, CDR2 YFSETQ, per germline. The CDR3 is made up of 14 amino acids. Deletions cut 2 bases from V and 2 bases from J, with 11 bases between. Per the original data handling: Amplification from reference gene primers served as the basis for estimated nucleated cell counts. TCRdb keeps only in-frame clones here, not all; method: immunoSEQ multiplex PCR. The DNA gave D and trimming, while V, J and clone size come from that table. Of 300,000 to 350,000 clones in the sample, over 75% were seen once.

Sequencing input: PBMCs or T cells enriched from blood (not recorded which). The chain recombines TRBV5-1 with TRBJ2-7, with D possibly being TRBD1 (6 bases). The source of this sequence is a man aged 25-45 years who had recovered from COVID-19. The CDR3 nucleotides are TGCGCCAGCAGCTTTTCGGGACAACCCTACGAGCAGTACTTC. Its protein is CASSFSGQPYEQYF.